One sample yielded the 10 T cell receptor beta chains listed below, sequenced in a study of T cell changes during pregnancy in multiple sclerosis. Repertoires were generated with immunoSEQ multiplex PCR, while TCRdb's copy carries only in-frame clones and drops some. Of fewer than 110,000 clones in the sample, around 93% are singletons; the top ten hold around 0.8%. The sequenced sample was peripheral blood, obtained in the third trimester of pregnancy. The receptors derive from a female donor in good health, enrolled as a control in a pregnancy study.

The chain couples TRBV5-1 to TRBJ1-1; D possibly corresponds to TRBD1 (6 bases). Trimming stripped 4 bases from V and 1 base from J, with 17 bases between. Germline V lookup: CDR1 SGHRS, CDR2 YFSETQ. The length of the CDR3 is 16 residues. The CDR3 loop is CASSPSSGTTNTEAFF. The CDR3 DNA is TGCGCCAGCAGCCCCTCCTCCGGGACAACGAACACTGAAGCTTTCTTT.

The chain uses TRBV7-3 and TRBJ1-3; maybe TRBD1 (5 bases). From germline, CDR1 is SGHTA and CDR2 FQGTGA. This CDR3 region has 16 residues. The V end was cut by 5 bases, the J end by 0 bases, with 14 bases between. CDR3 residues: CASSLSGALSGNTIYF. CDR3 bases: TGTGCCAGCAGCCTTTCTGGGGCCCTCTCTGGAAACACCATATATTTT.

This clone was recorded only once. V gene TRBV30 combines with J gene TRBJ1-4, with unresolved D. The CDR3 consists of 16 residues. V was pared by 3 bases and J by 0 bases, with 14 bases between. The V gene's germline CDR1 is GTSNPN and CDR2 SVGIG (reference sequence). CDR3 sequence: CAWRVLEAATNEKLFF. DNA for the CDR3: TGTGCCTGGAGAGTGTTGGAGGCGGCAACTAATGAAAAACTGTTTTTT. Full variable domain (outside the CDR3, taken from reference TRBV30 and TRBJ1-4): SQTIHQWPATLVQPVGSPLSLECTVEGTSNPNLYWYRQAAGRGLQLLFYSVGIGQISSEVPQNLSASRPQDRQFILSSKKLLLSDSGFYLCAWRVLEAATNEKLFFGSGTQLSVL.

This chain connects TRBV7-2 to TRBJ1-1, with D possibly TRBD1 on 5 matching bases. Germline values: CDR1 SGHTA, CDR2 FQGNSA. The germline V and J ends were trimmed by 5 bases and 10 bases, with 14 bases remaining between them. The CDR3 covers 12 residues. The CDR3 loop reads CASSIDSRRAFF. For the CDR3, the DNA is TGTGCCAGCAGCATCGACAGTAGACGAGCTTTCTTT.

The chain recombines TRBV5-4 with TRBJ1-3, with D possibly being TRBD1 (6 bases). The CDR3 has 15 amino acids. CDR1 and CDR2 (germline): SGHNT, YYREEE (reference sequence). The V and J ends lost 0 bases and 0 bases respectively, with 7 bases between them. The CDR3 sequence: CASSLDRVSGNTIYF. The CDR3 bases are TGTGCCAGCAGCTTGGACAGGGTCTCTGGAAACACCATATATTTT.

This rearrangement joins TRBV6-6 to TRBJ1-2; the match to TRBD1 covers 12 bases. CDR1 is MNHNY, CDR2 SVGAGI, per germline (reference sequence). V was pared by 5 bases and J by 8 bases, with 9 bases of the junction left unmatched. The CDR3 has 15 residues. The DNA of the CDR3 is TGTGCCAGCAGTGGGCCGGGACAGGGGGCGCACGGCTACACCTTC. Its protein product is CASSGPGQGAHGYTF.

This chain uses TRBV5-8 with TRBJ1-1; the match to TRBD1 covers 9 bases. Trimming removed 4 bases from V and 0 bases from J; junction bases left unmatched: 7. The CDR3 is 16 residues long. Germline V gene lookup returns CDR1 SGHTS and CDR2 YDEGEE. The CDR3 sequence: CASSLGQGGMNTEAFF. Here the CDR3 DNA reads TGTGCCAGCAGCCTGGGACAGGGTGGGATGAACACTGAAGCTTTCTTT.

This sequence joins TRBV4-3 and TRBJ2-3; D remains unclear. The CDR3 extends over 14 amino acids. V dropped 0 bases and J dropped 1 base, with 5 bases sitting between them. Germline V gives CDR1 LGHNA, CDR2 YSLEER. The CDR3 DNA reads as TGCGCCAGCAGCCAAGATATAGGCACAGATACGCAGTATTTT. Translated, it gives CASSQDIGTDTQYF.

The chain employs TRBV30 and TRBJ1-6; TRBD1 might be the D (6 bases). CDR1 and CDR2 (germline): GTSNPN, SVGIG (reference sequence). V lost 0 bases and J 7 bases, leaving 13 bases between the germline ends. The CDR3 runs 15 residues. The CDR3 DNA sequence: TGTGCCTGGAGTGTACATCAGGGGACGAATTCACCCCTCCACTTT. It specifies CAWSVHQGTNSPLHF.

The rearrangement links TRBV5-1 to TRBJ2-3, with 16 nucleotides matching TRBD2. The CDR3 loop spans 16 amino acids. Germline values: CDR1 SGHRS, CDR2 YFSETQ. V shed 3 bases, J shed 4 bases, and the junction held 2 bases outside the gene matches. CDR3 residues: CASSWGTSGGADTQYF. CDR3 nucleotides: TGCGCCAGCAGCTGGGGGACTAGCGGGGGGGCAGATACGCAGTATTTT.